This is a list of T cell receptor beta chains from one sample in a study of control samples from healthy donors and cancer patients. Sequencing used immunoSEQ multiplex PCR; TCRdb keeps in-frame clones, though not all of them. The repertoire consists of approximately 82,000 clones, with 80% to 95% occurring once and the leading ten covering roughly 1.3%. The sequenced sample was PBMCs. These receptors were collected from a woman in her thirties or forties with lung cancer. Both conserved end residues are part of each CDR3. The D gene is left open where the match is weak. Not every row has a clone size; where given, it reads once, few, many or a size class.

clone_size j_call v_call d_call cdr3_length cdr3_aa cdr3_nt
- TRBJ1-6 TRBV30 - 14 CACRGRARREALHF TGTGCCTGCCGGGGCCGGGCTAGAAGGGAGGCCCTCCACTTT
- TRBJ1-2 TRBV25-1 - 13 CASSVGTNYGYTF TGTGCCAGCAGTGTGGGGACTAACTATGGCTACACCTTC
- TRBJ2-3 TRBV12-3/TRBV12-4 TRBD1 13 CASSLQGTDTQYF TGTGCCAGCAGCTTACAGGGGACAGATACGCAGTATTTT
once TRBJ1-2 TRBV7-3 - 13 CASSLIPNYGYTF TGTGCCAGCAGCTTAATCCCTAACTATGGCTACACCTTC
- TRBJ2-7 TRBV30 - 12 CALTGDGYEQYF TGTGCCTTGACCGGAGACGGTTACGAGCAGTACTTC
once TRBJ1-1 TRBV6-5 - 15 CASSYGGRWDTEAFF TGTGCCAGCAGTTACGGGGGTCGGTGGGACACTGAAGCTTTCTTT
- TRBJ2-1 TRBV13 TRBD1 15 CASSLAGQGGNEQFF TGTGCCAGCAGCTTAGCGGGACAGGGGGGCAATGAGCAGTTCTTC
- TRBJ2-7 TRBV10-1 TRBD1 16 CASSGPGQTKPYEQYF TGCGCCAGCAGTGGCCCGGGACAGACTAAACCCTACGAGCAGTACTTC
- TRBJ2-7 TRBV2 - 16 CASSGEVRDSDYEQYF TGTGCCAGCAGTGGGGAGGTGAGGGACAGTGACTACGAGCAGTACTTC
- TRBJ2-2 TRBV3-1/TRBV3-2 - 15 CASSQGRGPTGELFF TGTGCCAGCAGCCAAGGACGGGGTCCCACCGGGGAGCTGTTTTTT
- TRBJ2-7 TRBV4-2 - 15 CASSQDQGLGREQYF TGTGCCAGCAGCCAAGATCAGGGCCTCGGACGGGAGCAGTACTTC
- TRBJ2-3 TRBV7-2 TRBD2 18 CASSSGTSGGARSDTQYF TGTGCCAGCAGCTCCGGGACTAGCGGGGGGGCCCGATCAGATACGCAGTATTTT
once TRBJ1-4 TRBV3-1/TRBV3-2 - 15 CASSQGVGTNEKLFF TGTGCCAGCAGCCAAGGTGTGGGGACTAATGAAAAACTGTTTTTT
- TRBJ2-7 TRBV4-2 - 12 CASSPGAGEQYF TGTGCCAGCAGCCCCGGCGCAGGGGAGCAGTACTTC
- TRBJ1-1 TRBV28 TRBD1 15 CASSVGDSLNTEAFF TGTGCCAGCAGTGTTGGGGACAGTTTGAACACTGAAGCTTTCTTT
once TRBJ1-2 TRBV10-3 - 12 CAISGPQGGYTF TGTGCCATCAGTGGGCCCCAAGGGGGCTACACCTTC
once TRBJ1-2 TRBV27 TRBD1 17 CASSLYGGGRGSSGYTF TGTGCCAGCAGTTTATATGGGGGGGGCAGGGGGTCTTCTGGCTACACCTTC
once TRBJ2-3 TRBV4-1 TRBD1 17 CASSQDIRGSLTDTQYF TGCGCCAGCAGCCAAGATATCAGGGGGTCACTCACAGATACGCAGTATTTT
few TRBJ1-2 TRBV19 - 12 CASSDRDYGYTF TGTGCCAGTAGCGACAGAGACTATGGCTACACCTTC
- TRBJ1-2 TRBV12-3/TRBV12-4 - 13 CASSLKLFYGYTF TGTGCCAGCAGTTTAAAGCTATTCTATGGCTACACCTTC
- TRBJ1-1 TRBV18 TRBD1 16 CASSVGTGDLNTEAFF TGTGCCAGCTCAGTCGGGACAGGGGACCTGAACACTGAAGCTTTCTTT
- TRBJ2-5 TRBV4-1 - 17 CASSQGYPVQVGETQYF TGCGCCAGCAGCCAAGGTTATCCAGTACAGGTGGGAGAGACCCAGTACTTC
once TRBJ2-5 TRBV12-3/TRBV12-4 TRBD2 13 CASSLLGGETQYF TGTGCCAGCAGTTTATTGGGGGGGGAGACCCAGTACTTC
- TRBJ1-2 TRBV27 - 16 CASSPKARGSSLGYTF TGTGCCAGCAGTCCCAAGGCACGAGGGTCTTCTCTTGGCTACACCTTC
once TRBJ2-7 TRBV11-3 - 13 CASSNLKTAAEYF TGTGCCAGCAGCAATCTGAAGACAGCTGCAGAGTACTTC
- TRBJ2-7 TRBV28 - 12 CASSLKGYEQYF TGTGCCAGCAGTTTAAAAGGCTACGAGCAGTACTTC
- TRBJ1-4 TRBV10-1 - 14 CATWGGADVEKLFF TGCGCCACCTGGGGGGGGGCGGACGTTGAAAAACTGTTTTTT
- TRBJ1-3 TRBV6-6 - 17 CASSRGQGRFSGNTIYF TGTGCCAGCAGTCGCGGCCAAGGGCGGTTCTCTGGAAACACCATATATTTT
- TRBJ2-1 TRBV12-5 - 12 CASGLSGYGQFF TGTGCTAGTGGTTTAAGCGGGTACGGGCAGTTCTTC
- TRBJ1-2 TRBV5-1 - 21 CASSLAGYPGTQSDSPSGYTF TGCGCCAGCAGCTTGGCGGGATACCCCGGGACCCAGAGCGATTCCCCATCTGGCTACACCTTC
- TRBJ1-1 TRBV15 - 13 CATSRDRRGEAFF TGTGCCACCAGCAGAGATCGGCGGGGCGAAGCTTTCTTT
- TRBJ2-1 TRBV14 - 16 CASSLLGGSSYNEQFF TGTGCCAGCAGCCTACTCGGCGGAAGCTCCTACAATGAGCAGTTCTTC
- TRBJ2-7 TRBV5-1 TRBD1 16 CASSVGQGAGFREQYF TGCGCCAGCAGCGTAGGACAGGGGGCCGGCTTTCGTGAGCAGTACTTC
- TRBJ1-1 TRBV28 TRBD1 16 CASTPGQGVYRTEAFF TGTGCCAGCACCCCGGGACAGGGGGTTTATAGGACTGAAGCTTTCTTT
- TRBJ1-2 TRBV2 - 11 CASRAGYGYTF TGTGCCAGCAGGGCAGGCTATGGCTACACCTTC
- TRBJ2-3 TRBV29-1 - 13 CSVEQGNTDTQYF TGCAGCGTTGAACAGGGAAACACAGATACGCAGTATTTT
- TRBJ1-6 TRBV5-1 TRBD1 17 CASSLTLGTGVYSTLHF TGCGCCAGCAGTTTGACCCTAGGAACAGGGGTCTATTCAACCCTCCACTTT
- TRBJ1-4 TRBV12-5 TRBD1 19 CASGLVLGQGAGKVEKLFF TGTGCTAGTGGTTTGGTACTTGGACAGGGGGCGGGGAAGGTTGAAAAACTGTTTTTT
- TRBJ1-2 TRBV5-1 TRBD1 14 CASSPGTGNYGYTF TGCGCCAGCAGCCCCGGGACAGGGAACTATGGCTACACCTTC